The rows below give T cell receptor beta chains drawn from one sample of a study of blood T cell repertoires in COVID-19. Measured with immunoSEQ multiplex PCR; TCRdb has only the in-frame clones, and not every one. The repertoire holds around 59,000 clones, with about 73% as singletons. The sample was peripheral blood. Receptors were obtained from a woman between 50 and 59 years old with active or convalescent COVID-19. Each CDR3 is given with its conserved first and last residue. Only part of the rows carry a size: once, few, many, or a class if the clone is expanded.

NA,TRBV19,TRBJ2-2,CASSTRGQGRPGELFF
NA,TRBV9,TRBJ2-7,CASSPGPRGQYF
NA,TRBV27,TRBJ1-1,CASRWEWDTEAFF
NA,TRBV19,TRBJ1-1,CASSPRLMNTEAFF
NA,TRBV10-1,TRBJ1-5,CASSARDRVDQPQHF
NA,TRBV7-9,TRBJ2-7,CASSPLAGTYEQYF
NA,TRBV13,TRBJ2-7,CASRRLLAGGHEQYF
NA,TRBV3-1/TRBV3-2,TRBJ2-7,CASSQDPLRRGTQYF
NA,TRBV5-1,TRBJ2-1,CASSLSPDSSSYNEQFF
NA,TRBV20-1,TRBJ1-4,CSASWGGAEKLFF
few,TRBV9,TRBJ1-4,CASSVGWAGEKLFF